The following is a T cell receptor beta chain sequence with its context. Its antigen is still unknown. The repertoire was sequenced with immunoSEQ multiplex PCR; TCRdb's copy has only in-frame clones and lacks some. The profile shows approximately 210,000 clones, roughly 88% of them singletons. The length of the CDR3 is 15 residues. The germline V gene encodes CDR1 SGHDT and CDR2 YYEEEE. After removal of 4 bases from V and 4 bases from J, the junction contained 7 bases not matched to a gene. The donors were in the roughly 110-subject validation cohort, distinct from the roughly 700-subject first cohort. This record comes from a study of cytomegalovirus exposure and HLA in healthy donors. Regarding the study as a whole: There were a few CMV-associated chains whose specificity for CMV antigens was confirmed in vitro. A list of 164 TCR beta chains associated with cytomegalovirus was given. A later analysis found first-cohort TCR clusters tended to co-occur in the approximately 110 validation repertoires.

V usage is TRBV5-6 and J usage is TRBJ1-5, with TRBD1 identical over 8 bases. What was sequenced was PBMCs. The receptor comes from a woman between 18 and 29 years old in good health and CMV-seronegative. The CDR3 protein is CASSVGQGPNQPQHF. DNA of the CDR3: TGTGCCAGCAGCGTAGGACAGGGTCCGAATCAGCCCCAGCATTTT.